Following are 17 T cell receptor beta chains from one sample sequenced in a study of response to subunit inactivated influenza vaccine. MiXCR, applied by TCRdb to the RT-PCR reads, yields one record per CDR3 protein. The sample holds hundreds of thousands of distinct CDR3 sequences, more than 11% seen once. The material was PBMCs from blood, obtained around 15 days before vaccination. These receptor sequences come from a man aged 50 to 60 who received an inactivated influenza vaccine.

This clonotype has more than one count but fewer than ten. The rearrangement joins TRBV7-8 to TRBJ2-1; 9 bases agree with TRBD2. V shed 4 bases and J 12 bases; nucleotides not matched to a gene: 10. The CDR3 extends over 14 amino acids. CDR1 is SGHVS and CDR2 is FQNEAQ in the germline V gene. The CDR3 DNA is TGTGCCAGCAGCTCCCTCGGGGCGGGAGGGGGGCAGTTCTTC. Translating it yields CASSSLGAGGGQFF.

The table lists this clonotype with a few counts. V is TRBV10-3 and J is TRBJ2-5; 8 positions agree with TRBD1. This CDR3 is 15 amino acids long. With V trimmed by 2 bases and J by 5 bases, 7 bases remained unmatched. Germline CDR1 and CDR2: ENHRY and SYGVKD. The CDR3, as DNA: TGTGCCATCAGTGAGCCGGCAGGGGGCGGGGAGACCCAGTACTTC. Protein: CAISEPAGGGETQYF.

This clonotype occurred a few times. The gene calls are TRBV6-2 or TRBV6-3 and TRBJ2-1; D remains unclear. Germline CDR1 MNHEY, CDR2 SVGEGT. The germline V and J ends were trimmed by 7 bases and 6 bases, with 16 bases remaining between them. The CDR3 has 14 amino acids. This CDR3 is CASKLTGYRNEQFF. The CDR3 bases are TGTGCCAGCAAGCTCACCGGGTATCGCAATGAGCAGTTCTTC.

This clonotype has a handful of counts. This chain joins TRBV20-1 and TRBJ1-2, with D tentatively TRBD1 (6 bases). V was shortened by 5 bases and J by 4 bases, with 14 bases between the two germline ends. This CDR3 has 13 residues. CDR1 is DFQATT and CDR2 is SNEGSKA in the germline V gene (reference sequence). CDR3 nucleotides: TGCAGTGCTCTGGCGGGGGACATCTATGGCTACACCTTC. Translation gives CSALAGDIYGYTF.

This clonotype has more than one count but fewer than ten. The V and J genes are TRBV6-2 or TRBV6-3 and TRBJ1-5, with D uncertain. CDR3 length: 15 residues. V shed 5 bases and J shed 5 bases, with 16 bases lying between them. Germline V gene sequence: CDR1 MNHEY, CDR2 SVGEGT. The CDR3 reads CASSPIRQIDQPQHF. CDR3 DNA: TGTGCCAGCAGTCCCATTCGGCAGATAGATCAGCCCCAGCATTTT.

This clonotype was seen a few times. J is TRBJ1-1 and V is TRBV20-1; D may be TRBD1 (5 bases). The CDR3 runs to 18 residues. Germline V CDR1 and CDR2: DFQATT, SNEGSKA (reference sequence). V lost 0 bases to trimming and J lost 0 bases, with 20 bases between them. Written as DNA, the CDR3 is TGCAGTGCTAGAGATTGGATAGGGGCAGGGAAGTTGAACACTGAAGCTTTCTTT. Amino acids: CSARDWIGAGKLNTEAFF.

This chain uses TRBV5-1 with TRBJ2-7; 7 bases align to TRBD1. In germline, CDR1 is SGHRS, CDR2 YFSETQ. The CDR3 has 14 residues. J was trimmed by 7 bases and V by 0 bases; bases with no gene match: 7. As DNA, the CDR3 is TGCGCCAGCAGCTTGGCCGGGACAGTAAATGAGCAGTACTTC. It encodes CASSLAGTVNEQYF.

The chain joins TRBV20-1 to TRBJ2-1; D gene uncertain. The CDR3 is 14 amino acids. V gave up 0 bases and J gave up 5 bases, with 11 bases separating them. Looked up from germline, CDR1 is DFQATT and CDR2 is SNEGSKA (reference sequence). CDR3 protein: CSARDSYRNNEQFF. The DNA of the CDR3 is TGCAGTGCTAGAGATTCTTACAGAAACAATGAGCAGTTCTTC.

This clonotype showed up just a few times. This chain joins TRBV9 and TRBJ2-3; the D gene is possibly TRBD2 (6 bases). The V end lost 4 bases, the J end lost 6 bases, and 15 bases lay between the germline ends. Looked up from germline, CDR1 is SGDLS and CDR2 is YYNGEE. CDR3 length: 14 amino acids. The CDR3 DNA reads TGTGCCAGCAGCCTACGGGACTTGCGGGATACGCAGTATTTT. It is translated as CASSLRDLRDTQYF.

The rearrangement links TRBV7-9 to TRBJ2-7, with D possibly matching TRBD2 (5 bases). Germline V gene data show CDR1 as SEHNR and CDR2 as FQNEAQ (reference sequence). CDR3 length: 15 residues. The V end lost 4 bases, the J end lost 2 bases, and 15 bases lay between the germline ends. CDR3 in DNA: TGTGCCAGCAGCTCGGTAGGACTCGGGACCTACGAGCAGTACTTC. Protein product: CASSSVGLGTYEQYF.

This chain's CDR3 is CASSYRRGSVSEQFF. CDR3 nucleotide sequence: TGTGCCAGCAGTTACCGTAGGGGTAGCGTGAGTGAGCAGTTCTTC. The rearrangement joins TRBV6-2 or TRBV6-3 to TRBJ2-1, with D perhaps TRBD1 or TRBD2 (5 bases each). This CDR3 contains 15 residues. CDR1 is MNHEY, CDR2 SVGEGT, per germline. V lost 2 bases and J lost 9, with 17 bases in between.

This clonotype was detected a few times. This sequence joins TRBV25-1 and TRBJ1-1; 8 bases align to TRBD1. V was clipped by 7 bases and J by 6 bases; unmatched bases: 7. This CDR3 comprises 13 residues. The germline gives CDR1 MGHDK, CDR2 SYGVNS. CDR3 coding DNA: TGTGCCAGCAATACTGACAGGGGCGCTGAAGCTTTCTTT. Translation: CASNTDRGAEAFF.

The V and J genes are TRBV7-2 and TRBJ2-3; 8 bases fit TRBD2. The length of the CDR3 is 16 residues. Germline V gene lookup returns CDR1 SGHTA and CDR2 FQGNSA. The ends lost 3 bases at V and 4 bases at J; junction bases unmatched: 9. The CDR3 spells CASSFRFSGNSDTQYF. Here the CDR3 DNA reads TGTGCCAGCAGCTTTCGATTTAGCGGGAACTCAGATACGCAGTATTTT.

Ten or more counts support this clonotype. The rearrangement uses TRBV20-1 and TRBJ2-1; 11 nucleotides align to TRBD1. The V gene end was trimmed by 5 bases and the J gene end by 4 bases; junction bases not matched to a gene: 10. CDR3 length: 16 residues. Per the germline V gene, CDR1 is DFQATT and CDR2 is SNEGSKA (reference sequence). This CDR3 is CSAPGDRGGEYNEQFF. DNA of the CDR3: TGCAGTGCTCCTGGGGACAGGGGGGGGGAGTACAATGAGCAGTTCTTC.

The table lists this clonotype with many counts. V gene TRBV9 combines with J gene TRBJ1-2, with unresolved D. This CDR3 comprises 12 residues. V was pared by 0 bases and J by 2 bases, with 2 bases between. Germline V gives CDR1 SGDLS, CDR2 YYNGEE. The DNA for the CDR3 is TGTGCCAGCAGCGTAGCCAACTATGGCTACACCTTC. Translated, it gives CASSVANYGYTF.

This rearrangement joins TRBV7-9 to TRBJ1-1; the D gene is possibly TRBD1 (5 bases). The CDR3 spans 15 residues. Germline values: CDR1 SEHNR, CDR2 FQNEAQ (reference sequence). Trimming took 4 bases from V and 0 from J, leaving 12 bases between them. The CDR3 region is CASSSRDVMNTEAFF. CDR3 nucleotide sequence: TGTGCCAGCAGCTCCAGGGATGTTATGAACACTGAAGCTTTCTTT.

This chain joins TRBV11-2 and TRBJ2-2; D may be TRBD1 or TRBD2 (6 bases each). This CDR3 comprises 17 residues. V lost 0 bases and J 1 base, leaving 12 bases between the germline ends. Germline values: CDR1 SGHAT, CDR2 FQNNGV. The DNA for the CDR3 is TGTGCCAGCAGCTTAGAGGGGGCCGGGAGGAACACCGGGGAGCTGTTTTTT. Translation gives CASSLEGAGRNTGELFF.